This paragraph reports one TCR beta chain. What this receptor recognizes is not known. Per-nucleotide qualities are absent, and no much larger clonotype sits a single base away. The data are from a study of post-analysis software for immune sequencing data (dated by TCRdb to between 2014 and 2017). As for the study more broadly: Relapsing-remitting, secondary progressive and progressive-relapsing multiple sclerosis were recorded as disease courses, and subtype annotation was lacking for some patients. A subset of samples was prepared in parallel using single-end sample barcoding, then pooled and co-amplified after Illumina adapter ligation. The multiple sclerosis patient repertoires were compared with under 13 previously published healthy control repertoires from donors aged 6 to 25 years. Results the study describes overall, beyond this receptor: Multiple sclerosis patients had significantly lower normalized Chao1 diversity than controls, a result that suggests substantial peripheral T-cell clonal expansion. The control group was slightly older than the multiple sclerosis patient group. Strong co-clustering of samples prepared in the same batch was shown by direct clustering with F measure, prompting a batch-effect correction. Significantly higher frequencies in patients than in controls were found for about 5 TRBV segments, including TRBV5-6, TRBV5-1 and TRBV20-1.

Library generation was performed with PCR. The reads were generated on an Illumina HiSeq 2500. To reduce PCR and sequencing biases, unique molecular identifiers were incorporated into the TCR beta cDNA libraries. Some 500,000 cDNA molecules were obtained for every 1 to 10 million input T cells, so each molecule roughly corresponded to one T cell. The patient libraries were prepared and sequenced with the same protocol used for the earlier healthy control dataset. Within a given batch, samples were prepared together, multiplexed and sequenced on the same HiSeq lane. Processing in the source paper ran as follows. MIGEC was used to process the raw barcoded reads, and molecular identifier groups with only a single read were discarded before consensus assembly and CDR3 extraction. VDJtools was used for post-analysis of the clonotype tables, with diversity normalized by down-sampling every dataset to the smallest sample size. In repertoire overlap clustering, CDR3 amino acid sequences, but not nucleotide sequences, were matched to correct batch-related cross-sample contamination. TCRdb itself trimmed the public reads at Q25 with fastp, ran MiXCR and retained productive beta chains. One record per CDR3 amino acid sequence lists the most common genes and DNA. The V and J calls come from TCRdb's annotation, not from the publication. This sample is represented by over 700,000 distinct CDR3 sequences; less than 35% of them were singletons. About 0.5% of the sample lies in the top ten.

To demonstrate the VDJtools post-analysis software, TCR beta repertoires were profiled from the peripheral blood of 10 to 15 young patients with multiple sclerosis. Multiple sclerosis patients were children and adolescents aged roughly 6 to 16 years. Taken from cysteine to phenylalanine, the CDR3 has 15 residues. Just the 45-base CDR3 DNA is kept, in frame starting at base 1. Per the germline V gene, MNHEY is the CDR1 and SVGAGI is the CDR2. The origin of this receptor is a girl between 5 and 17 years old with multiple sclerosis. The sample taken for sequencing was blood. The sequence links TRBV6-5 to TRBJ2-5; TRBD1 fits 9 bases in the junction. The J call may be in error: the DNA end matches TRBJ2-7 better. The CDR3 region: CASSYSRTGVYEQYF. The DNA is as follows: TGTGCCAGCAGTTACTCGCGGACAGGGGTGTACGAGCAGTACTTC.